This T cell receptor beta chain was found in a study of cytomegalovirus exposure and HLA in healthy donors. On the study more broadly: Earlier sequencing of 150 million to 200 million T cells yielded 90 million to 140 million unique TCR beta sequences.

Overall study results and limits: Most observed TCR sequences were rare, whereas some public TCRs were detected in many donors. Presence/absence results assume similar sequencing depth per donor, which may not hold. Reports showed the classifier diagnosing cytomegalovirus status with high specificity and sensitivity.

As to this clone: Its cognate antigen is unknown.

Trimming removed 6 bases from V and 14 bases from J, with 20 bases in between. Germline V gives CDR1 LNHDA, CDR2 SQIVND (reference sequence). The CDR3 loop spans 14 amino acids. Primers for the PCR totalled 60 Vbeta and 13 Jbeta. Assay: immunoSEQ multiplex PCR; the TCRdb copy retains only in-frame clones and omits some. The sample yields about 170,000 clones, roughly 78% seen once. Sequenced input: PBMCs. This clonotype was obtained from a woman between 50 and 59 years old in good health and CMV-seropositive. This chain joins TRBV19 and TRBJ1-6, with no clear D. The CDR3 region is CASREGQFLGALHF. The DNA for the CDR3 is TGTGCCAGTAGAGAAGGGCAGTTCCTGGGAGCCCTCCACTTT.